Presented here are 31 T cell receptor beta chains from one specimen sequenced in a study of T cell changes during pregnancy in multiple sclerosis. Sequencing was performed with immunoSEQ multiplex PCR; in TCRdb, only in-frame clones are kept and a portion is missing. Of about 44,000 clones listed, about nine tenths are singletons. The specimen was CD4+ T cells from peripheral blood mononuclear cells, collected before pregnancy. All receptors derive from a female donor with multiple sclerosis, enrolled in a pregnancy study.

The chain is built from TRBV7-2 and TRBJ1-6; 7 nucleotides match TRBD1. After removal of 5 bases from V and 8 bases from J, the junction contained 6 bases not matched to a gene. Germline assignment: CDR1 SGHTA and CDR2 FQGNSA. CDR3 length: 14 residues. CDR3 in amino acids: CASSRDSGDSPLHF. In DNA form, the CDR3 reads TGTGCCAGCAGCCGGGACAGCGGAGATTCACCCCTCCACTTT.

DNA for the CDR3: TGTGCCAGTAACTCGGACAGGGCTATGAACACTGAAGCTTTCTTT. This encodes CASNSDRAMNTEAFF. The chain recombines TRBV19 with TRBJ1-1; 8 bases are shared with TRBD1. V was clipped by 7 bases and J by 0 bases; unmatched bases: 7. Germline values: CDR1 LNHDA, CDR2 SQIVND (reference sequence). The CDR3 contains 15 residues. The full variable domain, rest sourced from reference TRBV19 and TRBJ1-1, is DGGITQSPKYLFRKEGQNVTLSCEQNLNHDAMYWYRQDPGQGLRLIYYSQIVNDFQKGDIAEGYSVSREKKESFPLTVTSAQKNPTAFYLCASNSDRAMNTEAFFGQGTRLTVV.

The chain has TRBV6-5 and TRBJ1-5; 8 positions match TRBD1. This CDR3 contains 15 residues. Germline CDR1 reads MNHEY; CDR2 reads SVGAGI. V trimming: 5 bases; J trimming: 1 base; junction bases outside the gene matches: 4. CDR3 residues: CASSPQGGSNQPQHF. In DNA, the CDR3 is TGTGCCAGCAGTCCACAGGGGGGCAGCAATCAGCCCCAGCATTTT.

In DNA form, the CDR3 reads TGTGCCATCAGTGACGGGGACAGACTCCCCTACAATGAGCAGTTCTTC. Protein: CAISDGDRLPYNEQFF. The chain joins TRBV10-3 to TRBJ2-1; 7 bases are shared with TRBD1. This CDR3 is 16 amino acids long. The germline gives CDR1 ENHRY, CDR2 SYGVKD. Germline trimming cut 3 bases from V and 2 bases from J; bases unmatched to any gene: 7.

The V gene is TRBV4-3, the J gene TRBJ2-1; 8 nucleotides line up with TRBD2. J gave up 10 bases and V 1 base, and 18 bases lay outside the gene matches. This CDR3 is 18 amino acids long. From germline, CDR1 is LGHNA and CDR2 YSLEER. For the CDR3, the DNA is TGCGCCAGCAGCCAAGGTTCCGAGACTAGCGCGAGTCGGGGAGAGCAGTTCTTC. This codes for CASSQGSETSASRGEQFF.

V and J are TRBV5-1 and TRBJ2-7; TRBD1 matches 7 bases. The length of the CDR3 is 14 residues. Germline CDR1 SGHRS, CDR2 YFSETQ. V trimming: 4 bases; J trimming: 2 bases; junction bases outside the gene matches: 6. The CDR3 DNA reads TGCGCCAGCAGCGTGATTGACAGGGCCTACGAGCAGTACTTC. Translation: CASSVIDRAYEQYF.

This chain's CDR3 is CASRTGGIDTEAFF. The CDR3 coding sequence is TGTGCCAGCCGGACAGGGGGTATTGACACTGAAGCTTTCTTT. The genes are TRBV6-1 and TRBJ1-1; 10 nucleotides line up with TRBD1. The trim removed 8 bases at V and 3 bases at J, leaving 6 bases unmatched. Germline loops: CDR1 MNHNS, CDR2 SASEGT. CDR3 length: 14 amino acids.

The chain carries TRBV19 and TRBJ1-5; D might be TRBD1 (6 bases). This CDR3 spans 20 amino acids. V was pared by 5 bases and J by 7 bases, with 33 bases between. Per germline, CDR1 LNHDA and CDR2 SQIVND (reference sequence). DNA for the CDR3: TGTGCCAGTAGTCTCCCGAGGGGGGGGGTAGGCCGGGAGGCTGGCCAGCCCCAGCATTTT. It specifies CASSLPRGGVGREAGQPQHF. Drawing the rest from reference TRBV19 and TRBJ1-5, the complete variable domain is DGGITQSPKYLFRKEGQNVTLSCEQNLNHDAMYWYRQDPGQGLRLIYYSQIVNDFQKGDIAEGYSVSREKKESFPLTVTSAQKNPTAFYLCASSLPRGGVGREAGQPQHFGDGTRLSIL.

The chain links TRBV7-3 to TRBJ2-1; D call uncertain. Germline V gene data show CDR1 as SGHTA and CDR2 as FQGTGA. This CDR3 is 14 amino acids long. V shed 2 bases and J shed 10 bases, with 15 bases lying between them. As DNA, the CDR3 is TGTGCCAGCAGCTTATTTCCCCCCGCGAGGGAGCAGTTCTTC. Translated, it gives CASSLFPPAREQFF.

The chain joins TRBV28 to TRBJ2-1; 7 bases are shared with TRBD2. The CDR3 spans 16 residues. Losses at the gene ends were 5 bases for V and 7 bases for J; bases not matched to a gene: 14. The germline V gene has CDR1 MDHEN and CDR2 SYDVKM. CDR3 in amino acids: CASSIEGGSIKNEQFF. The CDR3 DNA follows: TGTGCCAGCAGTATTGAAGGCGGGAGTATTAAAAATGAGCAGTTCTTC.

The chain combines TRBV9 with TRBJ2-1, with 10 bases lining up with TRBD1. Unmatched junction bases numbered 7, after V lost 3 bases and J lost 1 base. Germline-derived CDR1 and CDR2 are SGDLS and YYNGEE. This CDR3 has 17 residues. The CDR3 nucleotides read TGTGCCAGCAGCGGACGGACAGGGGGGTTATCCTACAATGAGCAGTTCTTC. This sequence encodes CASSGRTGGLSYNEQFF.

CDR3: CATSRGGGLSKYF. CDR3 coding DNA: TGTGCCACCAGCAGAGGGGGTGGACTATCGAAATATTTT. The chain carries TRBV15 and TRBJ2-3, with a weak D call TRBD2 (6 bases). Trimming pared 1 base from V and 15 bases from J, leaving 17 bases between. CDR3 length equals 13 residues. Germline V CDR1 and CDR2: LNHNV, YYDKDF (reference sequence).

The CDR3 protein is CASSLDRNRANYGYTF. DNA of the CDR3: TGTGCCAGCAGCCTGGACAGGAACCGAGCTAACTATGGCTACACCTTC. The chain carries TRBV5-6 and TRBJ1-2; the match to TRBD1 covers 7 bases. CDR3 length equals 16 residues. V dropped 4 bases and J dropped 0; count of bases not matched to a gene: 9. Looked up from germline, CDR1 is SGHDT and CDR2 is YYEEEE.

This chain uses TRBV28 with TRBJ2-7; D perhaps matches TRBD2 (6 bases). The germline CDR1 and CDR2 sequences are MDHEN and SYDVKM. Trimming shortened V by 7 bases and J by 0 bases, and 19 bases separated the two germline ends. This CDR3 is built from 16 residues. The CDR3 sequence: CASIPSGLRGSYEQYF. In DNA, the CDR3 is TGTGCCAGCATCCCCTCGGGACTCCGCGGCTCCTACGAGCAGTACTTC. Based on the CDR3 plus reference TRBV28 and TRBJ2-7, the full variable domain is DVKVTQSSRYLVKRTGEKVFLECVQDMDHENMFWYRQDPGLGLRLIYFSYDVKMKEKGDIPEGYSVSREKKERFSLILESASTNQTSMYLCASIPSGLRGSYEQYFGPGTRLTVT.

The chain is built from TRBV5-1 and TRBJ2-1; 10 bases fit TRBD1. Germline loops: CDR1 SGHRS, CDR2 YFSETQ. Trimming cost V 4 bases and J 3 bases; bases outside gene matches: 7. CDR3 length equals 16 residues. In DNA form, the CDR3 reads TGCGCCAGCAGCCACCCCGGGACAGGGGACTACAATGAGCAGTTCTTC. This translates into CASSHPGTGDYNEQFF. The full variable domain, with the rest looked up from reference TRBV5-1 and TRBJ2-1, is KAGVTQTPRYLIKTRGQQVTLSCSPISGHRSVSWYQQTPGQGLQFLFEYFSETQRNKGNFPGRFSGRQFSNSRSEMNVSTLELGDSALYLCASSHPGTGDYNEQFFGPGTRLTVL.

The CDR3 spells CASNAAQGWAGALFSTQYF. CDR3 nucleotides: TGTGCCAGCAATGCAGCCCAGGGGTGGGCGGGAGCTCTCTTCAGTACGCAGTATTTT. This rearrangement joins TRBV27 to TRBJ2-3, with D possibly matching TRBD2 (7 bases). Trimming removed 7 bases from V and 8 bases from J, with 34 bases in between. Per germline, CDR1 MNHEY and CDR2 SMNVEV (reference sequence). The CDR3 length is 19 residues.

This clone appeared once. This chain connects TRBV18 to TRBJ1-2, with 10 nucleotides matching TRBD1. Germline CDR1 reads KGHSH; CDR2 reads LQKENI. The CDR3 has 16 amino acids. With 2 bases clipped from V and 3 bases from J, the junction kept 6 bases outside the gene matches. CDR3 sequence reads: CASSPNRQGADYGYTF. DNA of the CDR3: TGTGCCAGCTCACCAAATAGACAGGGGGCGGACTATGGCTACACCTTC.

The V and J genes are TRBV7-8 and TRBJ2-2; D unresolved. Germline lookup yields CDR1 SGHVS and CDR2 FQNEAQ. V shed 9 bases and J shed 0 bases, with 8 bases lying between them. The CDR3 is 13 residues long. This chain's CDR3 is CASTTANTGELFF. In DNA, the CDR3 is TGTGCCAGTACAACAGCGAACACCGGGGAGCTGTTTTTT.

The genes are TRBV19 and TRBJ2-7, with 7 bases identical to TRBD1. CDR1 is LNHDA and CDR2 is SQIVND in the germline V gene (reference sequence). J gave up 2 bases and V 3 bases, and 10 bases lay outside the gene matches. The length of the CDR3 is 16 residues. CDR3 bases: TGTGCCAGTAGTATCTCCGGGACAGCCCATACCTACGAGCAGTACTTC. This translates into CASSISGTAHTYEQYF.

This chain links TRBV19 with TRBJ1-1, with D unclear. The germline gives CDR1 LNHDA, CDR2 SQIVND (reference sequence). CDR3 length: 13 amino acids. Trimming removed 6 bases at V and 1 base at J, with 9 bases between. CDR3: CASSQQKNTEAFF. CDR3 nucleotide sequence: TGTGCCAGTAGCCAACAGAAGAACACTGAAGCTTTCTTT.

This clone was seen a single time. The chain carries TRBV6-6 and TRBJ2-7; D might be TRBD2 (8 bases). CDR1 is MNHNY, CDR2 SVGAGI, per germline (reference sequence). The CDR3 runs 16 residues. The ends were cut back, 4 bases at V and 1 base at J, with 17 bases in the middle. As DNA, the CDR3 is TGTGCCAGCAGTTCCCCAGGGGGGACTAGGTCCTACGAGCAGTACTTC. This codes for CASSSPGGTRSYEQYF.

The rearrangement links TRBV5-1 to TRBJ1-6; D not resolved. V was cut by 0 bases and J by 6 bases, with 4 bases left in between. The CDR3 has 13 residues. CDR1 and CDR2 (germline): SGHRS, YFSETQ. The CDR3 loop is CASSLGSNSPLHF. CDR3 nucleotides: TGCGCCAGCAGCTTGGGCAGTAATTCACCCCTCCACTTT.

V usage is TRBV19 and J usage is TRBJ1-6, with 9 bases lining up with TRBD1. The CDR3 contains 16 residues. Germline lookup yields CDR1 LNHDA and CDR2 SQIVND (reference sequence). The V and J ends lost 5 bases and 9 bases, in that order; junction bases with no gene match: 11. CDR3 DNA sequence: TGTGCCAGTAGTTTCGCCCGGGACAGGGTGAGTTCACCCCTCCACTTT. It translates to CASSFARDRVSSPLHF.

The CDR3 is CSAGRLAGRLNNEQFF. CDR3 DNA sequence: TGCAGCGCCGGACGGCTAGCGGGACGACTTAACAATGAGCAGTTCTTC. This chain uses TRBV29-1 with TRBJ2-1, with 9 positions matching TRBD2. CDR1 and CDR2 from the germline V gene are SQVTM and ANQGSEA. CDR3 length: 16 amino acids. The junction had 15 bases not matched to a gene; V was cut back by 7 bases and J by 5 bases.

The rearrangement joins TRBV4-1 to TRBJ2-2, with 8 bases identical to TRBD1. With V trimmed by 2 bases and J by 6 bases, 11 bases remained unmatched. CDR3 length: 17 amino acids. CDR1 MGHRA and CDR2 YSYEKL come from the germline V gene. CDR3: CASSQRAQGVSAGELFF. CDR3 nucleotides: TGCGCCAGCAGCCAAAGGGCACAGGGGGTGAGTGCCGGGGAGCTGTTTTTT.

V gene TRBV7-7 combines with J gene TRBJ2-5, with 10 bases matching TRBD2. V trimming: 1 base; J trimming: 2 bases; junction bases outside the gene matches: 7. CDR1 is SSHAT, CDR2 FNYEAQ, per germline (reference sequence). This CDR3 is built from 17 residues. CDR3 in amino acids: CASSLGLRTSGQETQYF. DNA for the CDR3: TGTGCCAGCAGCTTAGGTCTAAGGACTAGCGGACAAGAGACCCAGTACTTC.

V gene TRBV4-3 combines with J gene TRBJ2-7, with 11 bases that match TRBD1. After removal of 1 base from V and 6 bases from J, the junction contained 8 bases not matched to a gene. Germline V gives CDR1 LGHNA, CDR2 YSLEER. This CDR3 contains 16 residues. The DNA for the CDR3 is TGCGCCAGCAGCCAAGGGAATGGACAGGGGGCTGGCGAGCAGTACTTC. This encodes CASSQGNGQGAGEQYF.

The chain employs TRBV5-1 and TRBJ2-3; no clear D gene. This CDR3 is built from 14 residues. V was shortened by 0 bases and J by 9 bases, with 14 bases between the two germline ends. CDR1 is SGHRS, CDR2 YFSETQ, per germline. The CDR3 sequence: CASSLGERMKTQYF. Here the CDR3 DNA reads TGCGCCAGCAGCTTGGGCGAGCGTATGAAAACGCAGTATTTT.

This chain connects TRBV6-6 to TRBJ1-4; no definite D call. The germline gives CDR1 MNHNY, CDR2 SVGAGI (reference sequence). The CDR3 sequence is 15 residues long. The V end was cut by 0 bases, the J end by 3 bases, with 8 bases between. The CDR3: CASSYSGLSNEKLFF. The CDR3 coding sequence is TGTGCCAGCAGTTACTCGGGCCTGTCTAATGAAAAACTGTTTTTT.

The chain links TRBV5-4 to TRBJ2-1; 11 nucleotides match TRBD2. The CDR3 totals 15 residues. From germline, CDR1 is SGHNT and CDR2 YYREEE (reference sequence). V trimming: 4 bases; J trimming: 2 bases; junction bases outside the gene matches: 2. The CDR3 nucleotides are TGTGCCAGCAGCATTAGCGGGGGGGCCTACAATGAGCAGTTCTTC. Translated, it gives CASSISGGAYNEQFF.

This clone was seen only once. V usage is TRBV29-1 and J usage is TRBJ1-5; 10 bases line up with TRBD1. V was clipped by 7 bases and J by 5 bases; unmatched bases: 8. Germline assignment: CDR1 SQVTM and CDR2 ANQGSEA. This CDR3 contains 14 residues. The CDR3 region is CSAKAGTGDQPQHF. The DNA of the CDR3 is TGCAGCGCCAAAGCAGGGACAGGGGATCAGCCCCAGCATTTT.